The rows below give T cell receptor beta chains drawn from one sample of a study of blood T cell repertoires in COVID-19. Only in-frame clones appear in the TCRdb table, and some are missing; sequencing was by immunoSEQ multiplex PCR. The sample has some 74,000 clones, roughly 91% seen once. Sequencing input: peripheral blood. All receptors come from a man over 45 with active COVID-19. CDR3s include the opening cysteine and the closing phenylalanine or tryptophan. D genes are given only for firm matches. Expanded clones are given a class, and other clones once, few, many or no size at all.

CASPRGTADKTQYF | TGTGCCAGCCCCCGCGGGACTGCAGATAAGACGCAGTATTTT | NA | NA | TRBJ2-3 | TRBV27
CSVAATNEKLFF | TGCAGCGTTGCAGCAACTAATGAAAAACTGTTTTTT | NA | NA | TRBJ1-4 | TRBV29-1
CASTRQGSEQYF | TGTGCCAGCACCCGACAGGGGAGCGAGCAGTACTTC | TRBD1 | NA | TRBJ2-7 | TRBV2
CASSGRGNTGELFF | TGTGCCAGCAGTGGCAGGGGGAACACCGGGGAGCTGTTTTTT | NA | NA | TRBJ2-2 | TRBV6-6
CASSPGTGNQETQYF | TGTGCCAGCAGCCCCGGGACAGGGAATCAAGAGACCCAGTACTTC | TRBD1 | NA | TRBJ2-5 | TRBV9
CASSLGGTVGRQYF | TGTGCCAGCAGCTTAGGGGGGACAGTCGGCCGGCAGTACTTC | TRBD1 | NA | TRBJ2-7 | TRBV11-3
CASSTDRGLYNEQFF | TGTGCCAGCAGCACCGACAGGGGCCTATACAATGAGCAGTTCTTC | TRBD1 | NA | TRBJ2-1 | TRBV7-2
CASSASGTPQETQYF | TGTGCCAGCAGCGCCTCCGGGACACCACAAGAGACCCAGTACTTC | NA | NA | TRBJ2-5 | TRBV5-4
CATSDGGFNYGYTF | TGTGCCACCAGTGATGGCGGCTTTAACTATGGCTACACCTTC | NA | NA | TRBJ1-2 | TRBV24-1
CATSRDRAQGQLLFF | TGTGCCACCAGCAGAGATCGGGCTCAGGGGCAATTGCTGTTTTTT | NA | NA | TRBJ2-2 | TRBV15
CSARTGEEQYF | TGCAGTGCAAGGACAGGGGAGGAGCAGTACTTC | TRBD1 | NA | TRBJ2-7 | TRBV20-1
CASSVAPPRDTQYF | TGTGCCAGCAGCGTAGCTCCGCCGAGGGATACGCAGTATTTT | NA | NA | TRBJ2-3 | TRBV9
CASSLGASSDTDTQYF | TGTGCCAGCAGCTTAGGAGCTTCTAGCGACACAGATACGCAGTATTTT | NA | NA | TRBJ2-3 | TRBV11-2
CASSSHRGRTEAFF | TGCGCCAGCAGCTCCCACAGGGGGCGGACTGAAGCTTTCTTT | TRBD1 | NA | TRBJ1-1 | TRBV5-1
CASSLGPVNTEAFF | TGTGCCAGCAGCTTGGGCCCTGTGAACACTGAAGCTTTCTTT | NA | NA | TRBJ1-1 | TRBV7-9
CASSLGLGRETQYF | TGTGCCAGCAGCTTAGGTCTAGGAAGGGAGACCCAGTACTTC | NA | NA | TRBJ2-5 | TRBV7-9
CASRPADTGELFF | TGTGCCAGCCGCCCAGCGGACACCGGGGAGCTGTTTTTT | NA | NA | TRBJ2-2 | TRBV6-4
CASSYGTGNLYEQYF | TGTGCCAGCAGTTACGGGACAGGAAATCTCTACGAGCAGTACTTC | TRBD1 | once | TRBJ2-7 | TRBV6-5
CASSDGVGGVLGANVLTF | TGTGCCAGCAGTGATGGGGTCGGGGGAGTACTTGGGGCCAACGTCCTGACTTTC | NA | NA | TRBJ2-6 | TRBV6-1
CASSQGQGGTGELFF | TGTGCCAGCAGCCAGGGACAGGGAGGAACCGGGGAGCTGTTTTTT | TRBD1 | NA | TRBJ2-2 | TRBV11-1
CASSALSGSKYEQYF | TGCGCCAGCAGCGCCCTGAGCGGGAGTAAGTACGAGCAGTACTTC | TRBD2 | once | TRBJ2-7 | TRBV5-1
CASNLEGGTEAFF | TGTGCCAGCAACTTAGAAGGGGGCACTGAAGCTTTCTTT | NA | NA | TRBJ1-1 | TRBV12-3/TRBV12-4
CASSLGQGAGNQPQHF | TGTGCCAGCAGCTTAGGACAGGGGGCAGGCAATCAGCCCCAGCATTTT | TRBD1 | NA | TRBJ1-5 | TRBV7-9
CASSLAGLDTQYF | TGTGCCAGCAGCTTAGCTGGGCTGGATACGCAGTATTTT | NA | NA | TRBJ2-3 | TRBV7-8